These 16 T cell receptor beta chains were sequenced from one sample in a study of beta chain features in type 1 diabetes. Study results and limitations: People with Type 1 diabetes carried modestly yet significantly shorter TCRB CDR3s in all four CD4+ subsets.

Expressed TCRB transcripts were sequenced, since all the RNA that had been isolated was reverse transcribed. The table came from immunoSEQ multiplex PCR; TCRdb's copy has only in-frame clones and leaves some out. The repertoire consists of a few hundred thousand clones, with approximately 15% occurring once and the leading ten covering approximately 0.018%. For these receptors, no antigen is known. Sequenced material: naive CD4+ T cells from blood. These TCRs come from a man younger than 40 with type 1 diabetes.

In its sample, this clone was seen once. V and J are TRBV5-1 and TRBJ1-1; TRBD1 matches at 9 bases. The CDR3 consists of 15 residues. V was pared by 3 bases and J by 4 bases, with 7 bases of the junction left unmatched. The germline CDR1 and CDR2 sequences are SGHRS and YFSETQ. Here the CDR3 reads CASSWTGTGITEAFF. Written as DNA, the CDR3 is TGCGCCAGCAGCTGGACCGGGACAGGGATCACTGAAGCTTTCTTT.

This clone was detected only a few times. The chain links TRBV5-8 to TRBJ2-5; perhaps TRBD1 as D (5 bases). The CDR3 is 15 amino acids. In germline, CDR1 is SGHTS, CDR2 YDEGEE. V lost 0 bases, J lost 0 bases, and 9 bases lay in between. CDR3 coding DNA: TGTGCCAGCAGCTTGGGGGCAGGGAACCAAGAGACCCAGTACTTC. It codes for CASSLGAGNQETQYF.

The J gene is TRBJ2-5, the V gene TRBV7-2; a possible D gene is TRBD2 (6 bases). The CDR3 contains 16 residues. Between the trimmed V and J ends, which lost 5 bases and 0 bases, there was a span of 16 bases. Germline V gene sequence: CDR1 SGHTA, CDR2 FQGNSA. This CDR3 is CASSARASANQETQYF. In nucleotides, the CDR3 is TGTGCCAGCAGCGCACGGGCTAGCGCAAACCAAGAGACCCAGTACTTC. The variable domain in full, completed from reference TRBV7-2 and TRBJ2-5, reads GAGVSQSPSNKVTEKGKDVELRCDPISGHTALYWYRQSLGQGLEFLIYFQGNSAPDKSGLPSDRFSAERTGGSVSTLTIQRTQQEDSAVYLCASSARASANQETQYFGPGTRLLVL.

This chain connects TRBV7-2 to TRBJ2-5; no clear D gene. This CDR3 region has 14 residues. CDR1 is SGHTA and CDR2 is FQGNSA in the germline V gene. V shed 0 bases and J shed 4 bases, with 9 bases lying between them. Here the CDR3 DNA reads TGTGCCAGCAGCTTAGCGATCGGAGCAGAGACCCAGTACTTC. Translating it yields CASSLAIGAETQYF. Filled out from reference TRBV7-2 and TRBJ2-5, the complete variable domain reads GAGVSQSPSNKVTEKGKDVELRCDPISGHTALYWYRQSLGQGLEFLIYFQGNSAPDKSGLPSDRFSAERTGGSVSTLTIQRTQQEDSAVYLCASSLAIGAETQYFGPGTRLLVL.

The chain has TRBV7-2 and TRBJ2-1; D gene ambiguous. Trimming took off 0 bases at V and 6 bases at J, with 15 bases between the two ends. Looked up from germline, CDR1 is SGHTA and CDR2 is FQGNSA. The CDR3 totals 16 residues. The CDR3 DNA reads as TGTGCCAGCAGCTTAGCCGGTCAAACCCGTGGCAATGAGCAGTTCTTC. Translating it yields CASSLAGQTRGNEQFF.

The chain employs TRBV5-6 and TRBJ2-7, with 7 bases aligning to TRBD1. The J segment lost 2 bases and the V segment lost 2 bases, leaving 4 bases of the junction unmatched. Germline CDR1 is SGHDT and CDR2 is YYEEEE. This CDR3 spans 14 amino acids. The CDR3 spells CASSFRDRTYEQYF. As DNA, the CDR3 is TGTGCCAGCAGCTTCCGGGACAGAACCTACGAGCAGTACTTC.

This clone showed up just a few times. V usage is TRBV7-9 and J usage is TRBJ2-7, with TRBD1 identical over 10 bases. With V trimmed by 5 bases and J by 2 bases, 6 bases remained unmatched. Germline V gene lookup returns CDR1 SEHNR and CDR2 FQNEAQ (reference sequence). The CDR3 has 15 residues. Written as DNA, the CDR3 is TGTGCCAGCAGCATCTCCGGGACAGGGGCCTACGAGCAGTACTTC. It is translated as CASSISGTGAYEQYF.

This clone has just a few counts. This chain joins TRBV5-6 and TRBJ2-5, with 9 nucleotides matching TRBD1. The CDR3 covers 15 residues. Germline V gene data show CDR1 as SGHDT and CDR2 as YYEEEE. With 4 bases clipped from V and 4 bases from J, the junction kept 8 bases outside the gene matches. This chain's CDR3 is CASSLRGQGGETQYF. CDR3 sequence (DNA): TGTGCCAGCAGCCTAAGGGGACAGGGTGGAGAGACCCAGTACTTC.

A few counts support this clone. The chain carries TRBV13 and TRBJ2-7; D is possibly TRBD2 (5 bases). CDR3 size: 14 residues. V lost 3 bases, J lost 2 bases, and 11 bases lay in between. Germline V gene sequence: CDR1 PRHDT, CDR2 FYEKMQ (reference sequence). The CDR3 is CASSFDGIPYEQYF. The CDR3, as DNA: TGTGCCAGCAGCTTCGACGGGATACCCTACGAGCAGTACTTC.

This clone has only a few counts. The rearrangement uses TRBV27 and TRBJ2-5; 8 bases are shared with TRBD2. Germline lookup yields CDR1 MNHEY and CDR2 SMNVEV (reference sequence). The CDR3 is 14 residues long. The V and J ends lost 9 bases and 5 bases, in that order; junction bases with no gene match: 11. Here the CDR3 reads CASRASAGGETQYF. DNA for the CDR3: TGTGCCAGTAGGGCCAGCGCGGGGGGTGAGACCCAGTACTTC.

This clone was detected a few times. The rearrangement links TRBV5-1 to TRBJ2-5; D is uncertain. CDR3 length: 14 amino acids. Germline V gives CDR1 SGHRS, CDR2 YFSETQ. V gave up 2 bases and J gave up 1 base, with 9 bases separating them. The CDR3 DNA reads as TGCGCCAGCAGCTTAAGCCAACTCCAAGAGACCCAGTACTTC. This translates into CASSLSQLQETQYF.

This clone has more than one count but fewer than ten. The chain joins TRBV25-1 to TRBJ1-6, with 7 bases identical to TRBD1. The CDR3 runs 14 residues. From germline, CDR1 is MGHDK and CDR2 SYGVNS. V was clipped by 2 bases and J by 9 bases; unmatched bases: 4. The CDR3 sequence is CASSETGVGSPLHF. CDR3 DNA sequence: TGTGCCAGCAGTGAAACAGGGGTAGGTTCACCCCTCCACTTT.

This clone was counted a few times. Other nucleotide sequences from this sample produce the same CDR3. This chain connects TRBV29-1 to TRBJ1-1, with 7 bases identical to TRBD1. The V segment lost 4 bases and the J segment 3 bases; nucleotides outside the gene matches: 2. Per germline, CDR1 SQVTM and CDR2 ANQGSEA. This CDR3 has 12 amino acids. CDR3 loop: CSVGQGDTEAFF. In DNA, the CDR3 is TGCAGCGTTGGACAGGGAGACACTGAAGCTTTCTTT.

This sequence joins TRBV7-9 and TRBJ2-5; D remains ambiguous. The CDR3 loop spans 15 amino acids. Deletions cut 4 bases from V and 0 bases from J, with 12 bases between. CDR1 and CDR2 (germline): SEHNR, FQNEAQ (reference sequence). CDR3: CASSYLGSYQETQYF. DNA for the CDR3: TGTGCCAGCAGCTATCTGGGCTCGTACCAAGAGACCCAGTACTTC.

This clone has only a few counts. The chain uses TRBV2 and TRBJ2-7; the match to TRBD2 covers 8 bases. CDR1 SNHLY and CDR2 FYNNEI come from the germline V gene. The CDR3 runs to 15 residues. V lost 6 bases to trimming and J lost 3 bases; unmatched junction nucleotides: 10. For the CDR3, the DNA is TGTGCCAGCAGCCCCAGACTAGCGAGAGTCTACGAGCAGTACTTC. Its translation is CASSPRLARVYEQYF.

The gene calls are TRBV9 and TRBJ2-2, with no clear D. CDR3 length equals 13 residues. With 3 bases removed from V and 6 bases from J, the gap between germline ends came to 9 bases. The germline V gene has CDR1 SGDLS and CDR2 YYNGEE. For the CDR3, the DNA is TGTGCCAGCAGCGGAGGTCTCCCCGGGGAGCTGTTTTTT. It codes for CASSGGLPGELFF. Together with reference TRBV9 and TRBJ2-2, the CDR3 gives the full variable domain: DSGVTQTPKHLITATGQRVTLRCSPRSGDLSVYWYQQSLDQGLQFLIQYYNGEERAKGNILERFSAQQFPDLHSELNLSSLELGDSALYFCASSGGLPGELFFGEGSRLTVL.